Shown below are 20 T cell receptor beta chains from a single sample sequenced in a study of T cell repertoires in cytomegalovirus infection. TCRdb independently ran MiXCR on the reads; one entry per CDR3 protein. This sample has about 740,000 distinct CDR3 sequences; 35% occur once, and the top ten carry roughly 2.9%. The source material was PBMCs. The source is a human donor in good health (CMV status not recorded). Some clones in this sample may be carry-over from other donors' samples.

CDR3 sequence: CASSTPGAKETNTGELFF. CDR3 bases: TGTGCCAGCAGCACCCCAGGGGCCAAAGAAACGAACACCGGGGAGCTGTTTTTT. J is TRBJ2-2 and V is TRBV7-9; perhaps TRBD1 as D (6 bases). CDR1 and CDR2 (germline): SEHNR, FQNEAQ (reference sequence). This CDR3 has 18 residues. V shed 5 bases and J shed 0 bases, with 19 bases lying between them.

The chain recombines TRBV12-3 or TRBV12-4 with TRBJ2-5, with 7 bases aligning to TRBD2. This CDR3 spans 15 amino acids. J lost 2 bases, V lost 5 bases, and 8 bases had no gene match. The DNA for the CDR3 is TGTGCCAGCAGTCCCGGTACTAGCGATCAAGAGACCCAGTACTTC. Amino acid sequence: CASSPGTSDQETQYF.

The rearrangement links TRBV7-9 to TRBJ1-4; D is ambiguous. V dropped 11 bases and J dropped 7 bases, with 26 bases sitting between them. CDR1 is SEHNR and CDR2 is FQNEAQ in the germline V gene (reference sequence). The CDR3 runs to 16 residues. The CDR3 region is CAGSSIGVDSVEKLFF. The DNA for the CDR3 is TGTGCCGGCTCCTCCATAGGAGTGGACTCGGTTGAAAAACTGTTTTTT.

The rearrangement uses TRBV9 and TRBJ2-1, with TRBD2 matching 7 bases. The ends lost 0 bases at V and 6 bases at J; junction bases unmatched: 9. The CDR3 covers 16 residues. In germline, CDR1 is SGDLS, CDR2 YYNGEE. The CDR3 reads CASSVGASGMSNEQFF. The CDR3 nucleotides read TGTGCCAGCAGCGTAGGAGCCAGCGGGATGAGCAATGAGCAGTTCTTC.

V is TRBV5-4 and J is TRBJ2-3; D tentatively fits TRBD1 or TRBD2 (5 bases each). The CDR3 length is 14 residues. V was shortened by 4 bases and J by 6 bases, with 15 bases between the two germline ends. Germline V gene lookup returns CDR1 SGHNT and CDR2 YYREEE (reference sequence). This CDR3 reads CASSVGRPMDTQYF. The DNA for the CDR3 is TGTGCCAGCAGCGTGGGACGGCCGATGGATACGCAGTATTTT. The complete variable domain, with remaining parts taken from reference TRBV5-4 and TRBJ2-3, reads ETGVTQSPTHLIKTRGQQVTLRCSSQSGHNTVSWYQQALGQGPQFIFQYYREEENGRGNFPPRFSGLQFPNYSSELNVNALELDDSALYLCASSVGRPMDTQYFGPGTRLTVL.

The chain employs TRBV20-1 and TRBJ1-6, with D hard to call. The CDR3 runs to 17 residues. The germline V gene has CDR1 DFQATT and CDR2 SNEGSKA (reference sequence). V was pared by 0 bases and J by 0 bases, with 12 bases between. CDR3: CSARDRVGSSYNSPLHF. The CDR3 coding sequence is TGCAGTGCTAGAGATCGGGTGGGAAGCTCCTATAATTCACCCCTCCACTTT.

This clonotype was seen many times. The chain combines TRBV6-2 or TRBV6-3 with TRBJ1-2; D is perhaps TRBD1 (5 bases). V shed 4 bases and J shed 2 bases, with 11 bases lying between them. This CDR3 has 14 amino acids. Germline V gene sequence: CDR1 MNHEY, CDR2 SVGEGT. This CDR3 is CASSFPGENYGYTF. DNA for the CDR3: TGTGCCAGCAGTTTTCCGGGGGAGAACTATGGCTACACCTTC.

This clonotype was counted a few times. The chain is built from TRBV12-3 or TRBV12-4 and TRBJ1-5, with TRBD1 as a possible D gene (6 bases). V gave up 2 bases and J gave up 5 bases, with 13 bases separating them. The CDR3 is 15 residues long. CDR3 amino acids: CASSLNRAHDQPQHF. In DNA form, the CDR3 reads TGTGCCAGCAGTTTAAACAGGGCGCACGATCAGCCCCAGCATTTT.

The chain employs TRBV19 and TRBJ2-7; no clear D gene. Germline loops: CDR1 LNHDA, CDR2 SQIVND (reference sequence). The V end was cut by 5 bases, the J end by 0 bases, with 11 bases between. The CDR3 is 14 residues long. The CDR3: CASSPQQVSYEQYF. As DNA, the CDR3 is TGTGCCAGTAGTCCTCAGCAGGTCTCCTACGAGCAGTACTTC.

The chain is built from TRBV4-1 and TRBJ2-1, with 12 nucleotides matching TRBD1. CDR3 size: 18 residues. The germline gives CDR1 MGHRA, CDR2 YSYEKL. V shed 6 bases, J shed 3 bases, and the junction held 12 bases outside the gene matches. CDR3 in amino acids: CASSHLRDRGPRYNEQFF. The CDR3 DNA follows: TGCGCCAGCAGTCATCTCCGGGACAGGGGGCCCCGCTACAATGAGCAGTTCTTC.

This chain connects TRBV6-5 to TRBJ2-1, with 8 bases aligning to TRBD1. CDR3 size: 15 residues. Losses at the gene ends were 1 base for V and 1 base for J; bases not matched to a gene: 0. CDR1 is MNHEY and CDR2 is SVGAGI in the germline V gene. The CDR3 protein is CASSYWDRSYNEQFF. Written as DNA, the CDR3 is TGTGCCAGCAGTTACTGGGACAGGTCCTACAATGAGCAGTTCTTC.

The chain employs TRBV20-1 and TRBJ1-1, with 9 bases lining up with TRBD1. The CDR3 spans 15 residues. The trim removed 1 base at V and 5 bases at J, leaving 8 bases unmatched. Germline V gene data show CDR1 as DFQATT and CDR2 as SNEGSKA (reference sequence). Here the CDR3 DNA reads TGCAGTGCTAGAGGGGACAGGGTAAGGGGGACTGAAGCTTTCTTT. This encodes CSARGDRVRGTEAFF.

This clonotype was counted at least ten times. The CDR3 DNA sequence: TGTGCCAGCAGTGAAAGTAGGACCAATCAGCCCCAGCATTTT. This gives the protein CASSESRTNQPQHF. V and J are TRBV6-1 and TRBJ1-5, with unresolved D. There are 14 residues in the CDR3. Germline V CDR1 and CDR2: MNHNS, SASEGT. V lost 2 bases and J 3 bases, leaving 8 bases between the germline ends.

V gene TRBV18 combines with J gene TRBJ2-4, with 9 bases lining up with TRBD1. The CDR3 contains 15 residues. Germline V gene sequence: CDR1 KGHSH, CDR2 LQKENI. Germline trimming cut 6 bases from V and 3 bases from J; bases unmatched to any gene: 6. Here the CDR3 DNA reads TGTGCCAGCTCCGTCGAGACAGGGGGCAAAAACATTCAGTACTTC. This encodes CASSVETGGKNIQYF. Using reference TRBV18 and TRBJ2-4 for the parts outside the CDR3, the full variable domain is NAGVMQNPRHLVRRRGQEARLRCSPMKGHSHVYWYRQLPEEGLKFMVYLQKENIIDESGMPKERFSAEFPKEGPSILRIQQVVRGDSAAYFCASSVETGGKNIQYFGAGTRLSVL.

This clonotype has at least ten counts. The chain joins TRBV28 to TRBJ2-7, with D perhaps being TRBD1 or TRBD2 (5 bases each). Trimming took 2 bases from V and 5 from J, leaving 10 bases between them. This CDR3 region has 13 residues. Germline CDR1 and CDR2: MDHEN and SYDVKM. CDR3 in DNA: TGTGCCAGCAGTTTAGGGGGTGGCGACGAGCAGTACTTC. This gives the protein CASSLGGGDEQYF.

The chain recombines TRBV7-2 with TRBJ2-3; 9 positions agree with TRBD2. Germline V CDR1 and CDR2: SGHTA, FQGNSA. The CDR3 runs 16 residues. The V gene end was trimmed by 3 bases and the J gene end by 5 bases; junction bases not matched to a gene: 9. The CDR3 DNA reads TGTGCCAGCAGCTTGGGTCTAGCGGGGAGGAGAGATACGCAGTATTTT. This codes for CASSLGLAGRRDTQYF.

This clonotype was seen a handful of times. The chain recombines TRBV15 with TRBJ1-5; a weak D match, TRBD1 (5 bases). Trimming took off 0 bases at V and 9 bases at J, with 12 bases between the two ends. The CDR3 runs to 14 residues. Germline-derived CDR1 and CDR2 are LNHNV and YYDKDF (reference sequence). The CDR3 DNA is TGTGCCACCAGCAGAGATGCCGGGACGGGGCCCCAGCATTTT. Protein sequence: CATSRDAGTGPQHF.

CDR3 region: CASRQQGSSGNTIYF. For the CDR3, the DNA is TGTGCCAGCAGACAACAGGGGAGCTCTGGAAACACCATATATTTT. The chain carries TRBV6-1 and TRBJ1-3; the match to TRBD1 covers 7 bases. The CDR3 has 15 amino acids. Germline CDR1 MNHNS, CDR2 SASEGT. J gave up 0 bases and V 6 bases, and 5 bases lay outside the gene matches.

V gene TRBV7-2 combines with J gene TRBJ2-3; D perhaps matches TRBD2 (6 bases). Trimming left V 3 bases short and J 3 bases short, with 13 bases between. This CDR3 has 15 residues. Germline CDR1 is SGHTA and CDR2 is FQGNSA. The CDR3 DNA sequence: TGTGCCAGCAGCTTTCGCGGGGCCTTTACAGATACGCAGTATTTT. This codes for CASSFRGAFTDTQYF.

This clonotype was detected a few times. The chain recombines TRBV7-2 with TRBJ2-1; 8 bases line up with TRBD2. Germline V gene data show CDR1 as SGHTA and CDR2 as FQGNSA. CDR3 size: 14 residues. With V trimmed by 3 bases and J by 8 bases, 6 bases remained unmatched. CDR3 nucleotides: TGTGCCAGCAGCTTTGGCGGGAGGAACTATGAGCAGTTCTTC. This gives the protein CASSFGGRNYEQFF.